The 4 T cell receptor beta chains listed next were all sequenced from one sample in a study of control samples from healthy donors and cancer patients. The method was immunoSEQ multiplex PCR; TCRdb's version includes in-frame clones alone and lacks a portion of them. The sample yields roughly 180,000 clones, around 94% seen once. Sequencing was carried out using blood. These receptors all stem from a young woman in good health.

The rearrangement joins TRBV2 to TRBJ1-5; D uncertain. V lost 1 base and J lost 2, with 9 bases in between. The CDR3 is 15 residues long. CDR1 is SNHLY, CDR2 FYNNEI, per germline. The CDR3 DNA follows: TGTGCCAGCAGTGAAGGGGCAGGCGGCAATCAGCCCCAGCATTTT. It translates to CASSEGAGGNQPQHF.

The CDR3 DNA reads TGTGCCAGCGGGGTTAATGAAAAACTGTTTTTT. Translation gives CASGVNEKLFF. J is TRBJ1-4 and V is TRBV2; D gene unclear. The V gene lost 8 bases and the J gene lost 4 bases, with 5 bases spanning the gap. The CDR3 length is 11 residues. Germline CDR1 SNHLY, CDR2 FYNNEI.

The chain joins TRBV6-6 to TRBJ1-2, with 9 bases identical to TRBD1. Per the germline V gene, CDR1 is MNHNY and CDR2 is SVGAGI (reference sequence). The CDR3 loop spans 14 amino acids. V dropped 10 bases and J dropped 5; count of bases not matched to a gene: 11. CDR3 coding DNA: TGTGCCACAATCGGACAGGGGTTTAGTTATGGCTACACCTTC. It is translated as CATIGQGFSYGYTF.

The rearrangement uses TRBV24-1 and TRBJ1-5; D is uncertain. CDR3 size: 13 residues. The ends were cut back, 2 bases at V and 7 bases at J, with 8 bases in the middle. In germline, CDR1 is KGHDR, CDR2 SFDVKD. The CDR3 nucleotides read TGTGCCACCAGTGATTATAGTGGGCAGCCCCAGCATTTT. This encodes CATSDYSGQPQHF.